This TCR beta chain was identified in a study of T cells in Graves' hyperthyroidism and ophthalmopathy. Study findings and constraints: Blood also carried most thyroid clonotypes expanded above 0.001. The model made its ophthalmopathy prediction, and onset followed a median about 6 months later.

The TCR beta CDR3 regions underwent amplification using RNA transcripts as the source. Primed by the HTBI set, a first-round RT-PCR was run on the TCR CDR3. TCRdb fed the multiplex PCR reads into MiXCR, producing one record per CDR3 protein. This sample has 600,000 or so distinct CDR3 sequences, with under 60% found just once. A note on this clonotype: Antigen unknown.

Per the germline V gene, CDR1 is MNHNY and CDR2 is SVGAGI (reference sequence). This CDR3 contains 12 residues. V gave up 2 bases and J gave up 7 bases, with 6 bases separating them. The sequence was collected from a young woman with Graves' hyperthyroidism. The sample was peripheral blood or thyroid tissue (not recorded which). The V gene is TRBV6-6, the J gene TRBJ1-5; no clear D. The CDR3 nucleotides read TGTGCCAGCAGTTACGTTCCGCAGCCCCAGCATTTT. Its protein product is CASSYVPQPQHF.